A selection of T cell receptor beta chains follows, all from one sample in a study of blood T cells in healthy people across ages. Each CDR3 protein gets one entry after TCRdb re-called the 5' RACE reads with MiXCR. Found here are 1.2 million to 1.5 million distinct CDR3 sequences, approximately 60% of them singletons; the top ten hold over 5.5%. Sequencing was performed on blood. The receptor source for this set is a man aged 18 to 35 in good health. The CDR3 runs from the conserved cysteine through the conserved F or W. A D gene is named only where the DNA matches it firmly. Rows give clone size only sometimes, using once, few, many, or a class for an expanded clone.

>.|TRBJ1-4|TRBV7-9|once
TGTGCCAGCAGCTTAGAAGGGGGACCTTCGTTAGGGGAAAAACTGTTTTTT
CASSLEGGPSLGEKLFF
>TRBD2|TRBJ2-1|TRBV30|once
TGTGCCTGGAGTGGTCGCGGGAGTAGGTACAATGAGCAGTTCTTC
CAWSGRGSRYNEQFF
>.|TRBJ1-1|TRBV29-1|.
TGCAGCGTTGAAGAAGCAGCTGTGAACACTGAAGCTTTCTTT
CSVEEAAVNTEAFF
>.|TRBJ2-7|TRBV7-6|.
TGTGCCAGCAGCTTAGAATTGCGGCAACATTGCGATGAGCAGTACTTC
CASSLELRQHCDEQYF
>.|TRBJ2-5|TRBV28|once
TGTGCCAGCAGTCTAATTACCGTAGCGGTGCAGTACTTC
CASSLITVAVQYF
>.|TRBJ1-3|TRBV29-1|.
TGCAGCGTTGGACCATTGTCAGGAAACACCATATATTTT
CSVGPLSGNTIYF
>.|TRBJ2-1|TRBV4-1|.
TGCGCCAGCAGCCAATCGGGGGTTTCCCAGTTCTTC
CASSQSGVSQFF
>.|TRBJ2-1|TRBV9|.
TGTGCCAGCAGCGTAGGAGCTAGTCTCTCCTACAATGAGCAGTTCTTC
CASSVGASLSYNEQFF
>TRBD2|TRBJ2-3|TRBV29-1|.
TGCAGCGTTGTGGGACTAGCGGCCCGGAAGAGCACAGATACGCAGTATTTT
CSVVGLAARKSTDTQYF
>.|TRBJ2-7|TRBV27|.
TGTGCCAGCAGTTTAAGTATCGGGCGCTCCTACGAGCAGTACTTC
CASSLSIGRSYEQYF
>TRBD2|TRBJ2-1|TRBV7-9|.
TGTGCCAGCACCAGACTAGCGGGAAAGGATGAGCAGTTCTTC
CASTRLAGKDEQFF
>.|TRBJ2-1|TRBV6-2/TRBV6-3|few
TGTGCCAGCAGTCCCCCGGGACACAATGAGCAGTTCTTC
CASSPPGHNEQFF
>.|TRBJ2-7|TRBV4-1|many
TGCGCCAGCAGCCAAGGTCTGGCCTCCTACGAGCAGTACTTC
CASSQGLASYEQYF
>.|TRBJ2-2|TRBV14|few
TGTGCCATCAGGGGTCCCAACACCGGGGAGCTGTTTTTT
CAIRGPNTGELFF
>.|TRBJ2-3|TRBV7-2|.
TGTGCCAGCATCTTAGCTCAGGGGGATACGCAGTATTTT
CASILAQGDTQYF
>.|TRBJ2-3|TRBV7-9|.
TGTGCCAGCAGCCAAAACAACTTGGGCTGGGATACGCAGTATTTT
CASSQNNLGWDTQYF
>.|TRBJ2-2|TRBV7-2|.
TGTGCCAGCAGCCCAGTTGGGCTGGGGGAGCTGTTTTTT
CASSPVGLGELFF
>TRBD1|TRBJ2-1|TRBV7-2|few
TGTGCCAGCAGCTGGGGGACAGGGGAAAACAATGAGCAGTTCTTC
CASSWGTGENNEQFF
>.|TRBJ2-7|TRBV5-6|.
TGTGCCAGCAGCCCCGGGGCCGGGACCCTCTACGAGCAGTACTTC
CASSPGAGTLYEQYF
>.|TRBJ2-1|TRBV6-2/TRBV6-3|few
TGTGCCAGCAGTTACTCGGTGGCCACTACCTGGAATGAGCAGTTCTTC
CASSYSVATTWNEQFF
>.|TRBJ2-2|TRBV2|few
TGTGCCAGCAGTGAAGCGCGGGAGCTGTTTTTT
CASSEARELFF
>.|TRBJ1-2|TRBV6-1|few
TGTGCCACCACCTTTAACTATGGCTACACCTTC
CATTFNYGYTF
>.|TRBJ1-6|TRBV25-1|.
TGTGCCAGCAGTGAAAATATCGCCCAGGGTGACTATAATTCACCCCTCCACTTT
CASSENIAQGDYNSPLHF